This is a list of T cell receptor beta chains from one sample in a study of blood T cell repertoires in COVID-19. Repertoires were generated with immunoSEQ multiplex PCR, while TCRdb's copy carries only in-frame clones and drops some. Among some 70,000 clones listed, about 73% were seen once. The sample taken for sequencing was peripheral blood. All receptors derive from a man aged 60-69 years with acute or convalescent COVID-19. Both conserved end residues are part of each CDR3. The order of the fields is clone size, V gene, J gene, D gene, CDR3 length, CDR3 DNA, CDR3 protein. A D gene is named only where the DNA matches it firmly. Rows give clone size only sometimes, using once, few, many, or a class for an expanded clone.

clone_size: .
v_call: TRBV11-2
j_call: TRBJ1-3
d_call: .
cdr3_length: 14
cdr3_nt: TGTGCCAGCAGACTTACAGGGTCGGGAAACACCATATATTTT
cdr3_aa: CASRLTGSGNTIYF

clone_size: .
v_call: TRBV5-5
j_call: TRBJ1-5
d_call: .
cdr3_length: 14
cdr3_nt: TGTGCCAGCAACCTCCGGGACAACAATCAGCCCCAGCATTTT
cdr3_aa: CASNLRDNNQPQHF

clone_size: .
v_call: TRBV2
j_call: TRBJ1-6
d_call: TRBD1
cdr3_length: 17
cdr3_nt: TGTGCCAGCAAGGGACAGAGGGTAGGCTCCTATAATTCACCCCTCCACTTT
cdr3_aa: CASKGQRVGSYNSPLHF

clone_size: .
v_call: TRBV5-4
j_call: TRBJ2-1
d_call: TRBD2
cdr3_length: 14
cdr3_nt: TGTGCCAGCAGCCGGGGGGAGCTACAAGAGGAGCAGTTCTTC
cdr3_aa: CASSRGELQEEQFF

clone_size: .
v_call: TRBV5-1
j_call: TRBJ1-5
d_call: .
cdr3_length: 13
cdr3_nt: TGCGCCAGCAGCCCAGACTCTCGGGGGCCCCAGCATTTT
cdr3_aa: CASSPDSRGPQHF

clone_size: .
v_call: TRBV6-5
j_call: TRBJ1-6
d_call: .
cdr3_length: 14
cdr3_nt: TGTGCCAGCAGTAGCGCAAGTGATAATTCACCCCTCCACTTT
cdr3_aa: CASSSASDNSPLHF

clone_size: .
v_call: TRBV5-1
j_call: TRBJ1-6
d_call: TRBD1
cdr3_length: 12
cdr3_nt: TGCGCCAGCAGGACAGGGGATTCACCCCTCCACTTT
cdr3_aa: CASRTGDSPLHF

clone_size: .
v_call: TRBV7-6
j_call: TRBJ1-4
d_call: .
cdr3_length: 15
cdr3_nt: TGTGCCAGCAGCTTAGTGGGCAGGGGTGGTGAAAAACTGTTTTTT
cdr3_aa: CASSLVGRGGEKLFF

clone_size: .
v_call: TRBV3-1/TRBV3-2
j_call: TRBJ1-2
d_call: .
cdr3_length: 12
cdr3_nt: TGTGCCAGCAGTTTTGGACATTATGGCTACACCTTC
cdr3_aa: CASSFGHYGYTF

clone_size: .
v_call: TRBV10-3
j_call: TRBJ1-2
d_call: .
cdr3_length: 14
cdr3_nt: TGTGCCATCAATCCCGACAGCACTAACTATGGCTACACCTTC
cdr3_aa: CAINPDSTNYGYTF

clone_size: .
v_call: TRBV24-1
j_call: TRBJ2-5
d_call: TRBD2
cdr3_length: 16
cdr3_nt: TGTGCCACCAGTGATCCGACTAGCGGGGGGTTGGAGACCCAGTACTTC
cdr3_aa: CATSDPTSGGLETQYF

clone_size: .
v_call: TRBV11-2
j_call: TRBJ2-1
d_call: .
cdr3_length: 11
cdr3_nt: TGTGCCAGCAGCTTCCTCGCGGGGCAGTTCTTC
cdr3_aa: CASSFLAGQFF

clone_size: .
v_call: TRBV5-1
j_call: TRBJ1-4
d_call: .
cdr3_length: 15
cdr3_nt: TGCGCCAGCAGCTTGGAGGCAGGCATTAATGAAAAACTGTTTTTT
cdr3_aa: CASSLEAGINEKLFF

clone_size: .
v_call: TRBV3-1/TRBV3-2
j_call: TRBJ2-2
d_call: TRBD1
cdr3_length: 16
cdr3_nt: TGTGCCAGCAGCCCAACGGGACAGGGGGCCGACGGGGAGCTGTTTTTT
cdr3_aa: CASSPTGQGADGELFF

clone_size: .
v_call: TRBV19
j_call: TRBJ2-5
d_call: .
cdr3_length: 14
cdr3_nt: TGTGCCAGTAGTATTGTTGAGGGTTTGGGGACCCAGTACTTC
cdr3_aa: CASSIVEGLGTQYF

clone_size: few
v_call: TRBV19
j_call: TRBJ2-7
d_call: .
cdr3_length: 13
cdr3_nt: TGTGCCAGTAGTATCCAGTTTTCCTACGAGCAGTACTTC
cdr3_aa: CASSIQFSYEQYF

clone_size: .
v_call: TRBV2
j_call: TRBJ2-7
d_call: .
cdr3_length: 12
cdr3_nt: TGTGCCAGCAAGGACAGTGCCTACGAGCAGTACTTC
cdr3_aa: CASKDSAYEQYF

clone_size: many
v_call: TRBV7-2
j_call: TRBJ2-4
d_call: TRBD1
cdr3_length: 16
cdr3_nt: TGTGCCAGCAGCCGGTCCGGGACAGGGTTAAAAAACATTCAGTACTTC
cdr3_aa: CASSRSGTGLKNIQYF

clone_size: .
v_call: TRBV7-8
j_call: TRBJ2-5
d_call: .
cdr3_length: 14
cdr3_nt: TGTGCCAGCAGCTTAGGCAGGCAGAAAGAGACCCAGTACTTC
cdr3_aa: CASSLGRQKETQYF

clone_size: .
v_call: TRBV5-1
j_call: TRBJ2-2
d_call: TRBD2
cdr3_length: 16
cdr3_nt: TGCGCCAGCAGCTTGGCTAGCGGAGCAAACACCGGGGAGCTGTTTTTT
cdr3_aa: CASSLASGANTGELFF

clone_size: .
v_call: TRBV28
j_call: TRBJ2-7
d_call: .
cdr3_length: 15
cdr3_nt: TGTGCCAGCAGCTCCCCAGGGGTCATATCCTACGAGCAGTACTTC
cdr3_aa: CASSSPGVISYEQYF

clone_size: few
v_call: TRBV25-1
j_call: TRBJ2-5
d_call: TRBD1
cdr3_length: 14
cdr3_nt: TGTGCCAGCAGCCTGACAGGGGGCGGTGAGACCCAGTACTTC
cdr3_aa: CASSLTGGGETQYF

clone_size: .
v_call: TRBV10-2
j_call: TRBJ2-1
d_call: TRBD2
cdr3_length: 16
cdr3_nt: TGCGCCAGCAGTAGGGCTAGCGGGAGGCAGGACAATGAGCAGTTCTTC
cdr3_aa: CASSRASGRQDNEQFF

clone_size: .
v_call: TRBV5-1
j_call: TRBJ1-2
d_call: .
cdr3_length: 10
cdr3_nt: TGCGCCACCGGGTCTGGAGGCTACACCTTC
cdr3_aa: CATGSGGYTF

clone_size: few
v_call: TRBV30
j_call: TRBJ2-5
d_call: .
cdr3_length: 13
cdr3_nt: TGTGCCTGGAGTGTAACTAGGTTCGAGACCCAGTACTTC
cdr3_aa: CAWSVTRFETQYF

clone_size: .
v_call: TRBV5-4
j_call: TRBJ1-2
d_call: TRBD1
cdr3_length: 14
cdr3_nt: TGTGCCAGCAGCGGACAGGGGTTTAACTATGGCTACACCTTC
cdr3_aa: CASSGQGFNYGYTF

clone_size: .
v_call: TRBV19
j_call: TRBJ1-2
d_call: .
cdr3_length: 15
cdr3_nt: TGTGCCAGTAGATACCAGCGGGAAGCTAACTATGGCTACACCTTC
cdr3_aa: CASRYQREANYGYTF

clone_size: .
v_call: TRBV20-1
j_call: TRBJ1-4
d_call: .
cdr3_length: 11
cdr3_nt: TGCAGTGCTGTCCTAAGTGAAAAACTGTTTTTT
cdr3_aa: CSAVLSEKLFF

clone_size: .
v_call: TRBV19
j_call: TRBJ1-4
d_call: TRBD1
cdr3_length: 16
cdr3_nt: TGTGCCAGTAGTATAGGGCTCAGGGGGCCCACTGAAAAACTGTTTTTT
cdr3_aa: CASSIGLRGPTEKLFF